The clone carrying this TCR beta chain has just a few counts. Other nucleotide sequences from this sample produce the same CDR3. The data originate from a study of shared clonotypes between healthy human individuals. Naive CD8 cells lacked CD45RO and underwent positive selection for CCR7, leaving out terminally differentiated effector memory CD45RA+ cells. Profiled with immunoSEQ multiplex PCR; TCRdb holds only in-frame clones, not every one. The sample has about 680,000 clones, about 91% seen once. Source material: naive CD8+ T cells sorted from blood. This TCR came from a man younger than 40 in good health.

CDR3 bases: TGTGCCAGCCGCTCCGGCAATGAGCAGTTCTTC. Translation gives CASRSGNEQFF. The V gene is TRBV7-9, the J gene TRBJ2-1, with no clear D. Trimming removed 8 bases from V and 6 bases from J, with 8 bases in between. The CDR3 is 11 residues long. Germline V CDR1 and CDR2: SEHNR, FQNEAQ (reference sequence).